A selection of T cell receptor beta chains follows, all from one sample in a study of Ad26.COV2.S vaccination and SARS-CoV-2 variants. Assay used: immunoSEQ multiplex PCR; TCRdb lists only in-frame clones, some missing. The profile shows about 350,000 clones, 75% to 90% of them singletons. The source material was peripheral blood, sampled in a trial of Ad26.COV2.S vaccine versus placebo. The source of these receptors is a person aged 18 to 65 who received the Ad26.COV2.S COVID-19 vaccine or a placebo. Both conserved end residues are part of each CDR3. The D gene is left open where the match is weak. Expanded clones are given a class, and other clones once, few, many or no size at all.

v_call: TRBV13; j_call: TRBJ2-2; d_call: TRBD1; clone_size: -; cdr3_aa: CASSLSAGTGGLPRSPTGELFF
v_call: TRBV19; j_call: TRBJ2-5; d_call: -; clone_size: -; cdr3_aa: CASSIPYGGKTQYF
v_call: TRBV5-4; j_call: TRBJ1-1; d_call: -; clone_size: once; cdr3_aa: CASSRREANTEAFF
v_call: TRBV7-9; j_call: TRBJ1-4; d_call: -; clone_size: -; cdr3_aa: CASSPGGRRNEKLFF
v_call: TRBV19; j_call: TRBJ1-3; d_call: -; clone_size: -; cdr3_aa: CASSWTYTIGNTIYF
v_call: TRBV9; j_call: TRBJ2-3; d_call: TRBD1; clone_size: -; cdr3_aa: CASSPSGTGWPDTQYF
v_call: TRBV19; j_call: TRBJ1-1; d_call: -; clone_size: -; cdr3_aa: CASSIGGRGGTEAFF
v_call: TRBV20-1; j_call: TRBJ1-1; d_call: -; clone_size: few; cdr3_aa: CSAGINTEAFF
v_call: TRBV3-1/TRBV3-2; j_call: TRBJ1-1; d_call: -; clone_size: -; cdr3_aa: CASSRNPGNTEAFF
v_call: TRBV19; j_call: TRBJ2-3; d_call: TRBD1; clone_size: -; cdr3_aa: CASRQGSDTQYF
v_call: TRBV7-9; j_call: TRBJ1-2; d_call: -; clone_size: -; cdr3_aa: CASTLVEGNGGYTF
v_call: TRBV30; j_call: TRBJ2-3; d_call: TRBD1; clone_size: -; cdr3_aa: CACDPPGQSTDTQYF
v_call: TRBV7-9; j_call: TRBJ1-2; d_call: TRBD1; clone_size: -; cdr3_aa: CASSSQGYGYTF
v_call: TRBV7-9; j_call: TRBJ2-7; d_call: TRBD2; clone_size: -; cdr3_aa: CASSLLAGDKSYEQYF
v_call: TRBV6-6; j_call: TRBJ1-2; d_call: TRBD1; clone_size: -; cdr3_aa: CASSYVGQGANGYTF
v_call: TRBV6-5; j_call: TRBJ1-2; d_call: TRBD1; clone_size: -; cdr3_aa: CASNKRDRESYGYTF
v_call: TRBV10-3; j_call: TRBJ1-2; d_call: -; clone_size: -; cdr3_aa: CAIRQGNYGYTF
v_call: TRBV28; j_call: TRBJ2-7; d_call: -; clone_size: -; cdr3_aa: CASSIGGPRYEQYF
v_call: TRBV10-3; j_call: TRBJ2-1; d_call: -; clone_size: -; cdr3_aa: CAISDGRAGGNEQFF
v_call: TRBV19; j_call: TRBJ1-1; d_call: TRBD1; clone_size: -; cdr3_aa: CASSEQGAGNTEAFF
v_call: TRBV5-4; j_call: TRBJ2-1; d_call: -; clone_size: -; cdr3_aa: CASSLEWDTYNEQFF
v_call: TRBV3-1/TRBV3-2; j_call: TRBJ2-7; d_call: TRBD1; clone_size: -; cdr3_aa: CASSLRQGTYEQYF
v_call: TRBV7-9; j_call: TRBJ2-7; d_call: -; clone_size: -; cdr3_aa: CASSLVGLSSYEQYF
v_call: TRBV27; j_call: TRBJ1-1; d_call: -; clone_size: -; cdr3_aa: CASSLSRQNTEAFF
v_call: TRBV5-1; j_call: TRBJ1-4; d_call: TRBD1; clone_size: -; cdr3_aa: CASSFRDSLGEKLFF
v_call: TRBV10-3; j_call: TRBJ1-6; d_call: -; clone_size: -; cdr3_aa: CAISVGEENSPLHF
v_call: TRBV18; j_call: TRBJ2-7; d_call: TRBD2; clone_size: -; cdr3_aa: CASSPLRGGNYEQYF
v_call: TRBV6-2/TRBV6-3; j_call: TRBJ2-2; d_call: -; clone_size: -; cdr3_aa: CASSYSSGNTGELFF
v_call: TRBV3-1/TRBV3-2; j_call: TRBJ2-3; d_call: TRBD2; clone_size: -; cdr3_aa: CASSQGLAGVTDTQYF
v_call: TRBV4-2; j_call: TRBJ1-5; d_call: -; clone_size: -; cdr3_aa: CASSQRLAGPGSNQPQHF
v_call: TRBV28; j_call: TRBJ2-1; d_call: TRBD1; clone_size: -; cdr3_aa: CASSAGGQGAPTSSYNEQFF
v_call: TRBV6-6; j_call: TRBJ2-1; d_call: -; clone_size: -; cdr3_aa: CASSYSISVPVNEQFF
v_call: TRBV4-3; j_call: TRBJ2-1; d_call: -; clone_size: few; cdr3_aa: CASSQDWAYNEQFF